The rows below give T cell receptor beta chains drawn from one sample of a study of blood T cell repertoires in COVID-19. TCRdb's table, derived via immunoSEQ multiplex PCR, lists solely in-frame clones and lacks some. The data show approximately 250,000 clones, approximately 86% seen once. Sequences were obtained from peripheral blood. These receptors were taken from a man aged 40-55 years with active or convalescent COVID-19. Each CDR3 is given with its conserved first and last residue. The D gene is left open where the match is weak. Clone size appears in some rows only: once, few, many, or a class for an expanded clone.

abundance	d_gene	v_gene	j_gene	CDR3nt	CDR3aa
NA	TRBD1	TRBV30	TRBJ2-3	TGTGCCTGGGGTCGGGGACAGGGTCGATCAGATACGCAGTATTTT	CAWGRGQGRSDTQYF
NA	NA	TRBV27	TRBJ1-5	TGTGCCAGCAGTTCGACTTACAATCAGCCCCAGCATTTT	CASSSTYNQPQHF
NA	TRBD1	TRBV13	TRBJ1-2	TGTGCCAGCAGCTCCCGCGGACAGGGGAATCGTGGCTACACCTTC	CASSSRGQGNRGYTF
NA	TRBD1	TRBV13	TRBJ2-1	TGTGCCAGCAGCTTACGAACCGGGACAGTCTACAATGAGCAGTTCTTC	CASSLRTGTVYNEQFF
NA	NA	TRBV30	TRBJ1-2	TGTGCCTGGACCTCCGCGGAGGGCGGGGCAAATGGCTACACCTTC	CAWTSAEGGANGYTF
NA	NA	TRBV20-1	TRBJ2-7	TGCAGTGCTCTAGCTCTCTACGAGCAGTACTTC	CSALALYEQYF
NA	TRBD1	TRBV19	TRBJ1-5	TGTGCCAGTAGGACTGGGACAGACCCTCAGCCCCAGCATTTT	CASRTGTDPQPQHF
NA	NA	TRBV3-1/TRBV3-2	TRBJ1-1	TGTGCCAGCAGCCAAGATATACATGAAGCTTTCTTT	CASSQDIHEAFF
NA	NA	TRBV5-1	TRBJ2-7	TGCGCCAGCAGATCGGGGGTAGGAGGGGAGCAGTACTTC	CASRSGVGGEQYF
NA	TRBD2	TRBV14	TRBJ2-5	TGTGCCAGCAGCCCCAGGACTAGCGGGAGGGCCTCGCACGAGACCCAGTACTTC	CASSPRTSGRASHETQYF
few	NA	TRBV18	TRBJ1-2	TGTGCCAGCGCCAGGGGCCCCGGCGGCTACACCTTC	CASARGPGGYTF
NA	NA	TRBV5-1	TRBJ1-6	TGCGCCAGCAGCTTGGAACCAGGCGGGGATTCACCCCTCCACTTT	CASSLEPGGDSPLHF
few	NA	TRBV21-1	TRBJ1-6	TGTGCCAGCAGCAAAGAAATTGCTGGGACACCGGACCTGAGCTCCTATAATTCACCCCTCCACTTT	CASSKEIAGTPDLSSYNSPLHF
once	NA	TRBV6-5	TRBJ2-1	TGTGCCAGCAGTTACTCGACGTTACCGGACACCCAGTTCTTC	CASSYSTLPDTQFF
once	TRBD2	TRBV10-3	TRBJ2-1	TGTGCCATCAGCCTTGGGCCCGCGGGGGACTCCTACAATGAGCAGTTCTTC	CAISLGPAGDSYNEQFF
NA	NA	TRBV27	TRBJ1-1	TGTGCCAGCAGAAAACAGGGCCTTAGCTCCAACACTGAAGCTTTCTTT	CASRKQGLSSNTEAFF
NA	NA	TRBV9	TRBJ1-1	TGTGCCAGCAGCGTTTCACCACAGAACACTGAAGCTTTCTTT	CASSVSPQNTEAFF
once	NA	TRBV6-6	TRBJ1-6	TGTGCCAGCAGTTTGTCCCGGGATCAGAATTCACCCCTCCACTTT	CASSLSRDQNSPLHF
NA	TRBD2	TRBV7-2	TRBJ2-5	TGTGCCAGCAGCTTAGGTGAACTAGCGGGATGGCGAGAGACCCAGTACTTC	CASSLGELAGWRETQYF
NA	TRBD1	TRBV18	TRBJ2-7	TGTGCCAGCTCACCAAAGGACAGGGCCGTGGGGGAGCAGTACTTC	CASSPKDRAVGEQYF
once	NA	TRBV7-3	TRBJ2-1	TGTGCCAGCGGGCGAGCTGACAATGAGCAGTTCTTC	CASGRADNEQFF
NA	NA	TRBV24-1	TRBJ1-2	TGTGCCACCAGAGATACAGGGCTGGGTGGCTACACCTTC	CATRDTGLGGYTF
NA	TRBD1	TRBV27	TRBJ1-1	TGTGCCAGCAGTTTATCCCCCGGGACAGGGATCACTGAAGCTTTCTTT	CASSLSPGTGITEAFF
NA	NA	TRBV4-1	TRBJ2-4	TGCGCCAGCAGCCCCTCACGGAACATTCAGTACTTC	CASSPSRNIQYF
NA	NA	TRBV18	TRBJ2-5	TGTGCCAGCTCATCAGACTACGCCAAAGAGACCCAGTACTTC	CASSSDYAKETQYF
NA	NA	TRBV5-1	TRBJ1-2	TGCGCCAGCACCTTGGGCCCGTGGGGGGGCGACTATGGCTACACCTTC	CASTLGPWGGDYGYTF
NA	NA	TRBV13	TRBJ1-5	TGTGCCAGCAGCTCCGGGACTCTCAATCAGCCCCAGCATTTT	CASSSGTLNQPQHF
once	TRBD1	TRBV6-5	TRBJ1-5	TGTGCCAGCAGCGATCAGGGGGTCCAGCCCCAGCATTTT	CASSDQGVQPQHF
NA	NA	TRBV11-3	TRBJ2-7	TGTGCCAGCAGCCCCGACGGAGGCTTCGGATACGAGCAGTACTTC	CASSPDGGFGYEQYF
few	NA	TRBV5-1	TRBJ1-6	TGCGCCAGCAGCTTGATCCTAAGGGAAGGGGGTAATTCACCCCTCCACTTT	CASSLILREGGNSPLHF
NA	NA	TRBV21-1	TRBJ2-7	TGTGCCAGCAGACAAACCTACGAGCAGTACTTC	CASRQTYEQYF
NA	TRBD1	TRBV15	TRBJ1-2	TGTGCCACCAGCAGAGGCGCGGGGACAGGCAGTGACTACACCTTC	CATSRGAGTGSDYTF
NA	TRBD2	TRBV7-2	TRBJ2-1	TGTGCCAGCAGCTTAGTGCCGCGGGGGGTCTCCTACAATGAGCAGTTCTTC	CASSLVPRGVSYNEQFF
NA	TRBD1	TRBV3-1/TRBV3-2	TRBJ2-7	TGTGCCAGCAGTTCCGGGACAGCCGACTACGAGCAGTACTTC	CASSSGTADYEQYF
NA	NA	TRBV10-2	TRBJ1-4	TGCGCCAGCAGAAGACAGGAGACTAATGAAAAACTGTTTTTT	CASRRQETNEKLFF